This T cell receptor beta chain is from a study of chemoradiotherapy in HPV16-positive cancers. Study-level background: A couple of HPV16-positive patients' cells yielded candidate HPV-specific clones and common motifs. Overall study findings and caveats: Only two HPV16-positive patients supplied the functional HPV-specificity definition. Candidate HPV-specific clones and E7-related TCR motifs grew in tumor during treatment.

The method was immunoSEQ multiplex PCR; TCRdb's version includes in-frame clones alone and lacks a portion of them. The table lists several thousand clones, 81% of them singletons, with about 7.6% in the top ten. For this clone: The antigen is not known.

This CDR3 contains 13 residues. CDR1 and CDR2 from the germline V gene are SQVTM and ANQGSEA. Between the trimmed V and J ends, which lost 4 bases and 3 bases, there was a span of 12 bases. Source: tumor tissue, taken from a patient who underwent chemoradiotherapy. The rearrangement uses TRBV29-1 and TRBJ1-1; a possible D gene is TRBD1 (5 bases). This clonotype originated in a human donor with HPV-associated anogenital cancer. The CDR3 loop is CSVARESDTEAFF. CDR3 in DNA: TGCAGCGTTGCCAGGGAAAGTGACACTGAAGCTTTCTTT.